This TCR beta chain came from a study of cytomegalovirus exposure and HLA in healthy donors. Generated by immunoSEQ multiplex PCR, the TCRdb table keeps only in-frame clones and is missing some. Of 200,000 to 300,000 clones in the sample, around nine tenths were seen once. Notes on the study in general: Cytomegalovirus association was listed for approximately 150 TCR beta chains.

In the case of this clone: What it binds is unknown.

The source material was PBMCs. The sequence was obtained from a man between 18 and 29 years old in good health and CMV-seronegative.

For the CDR3, the DNA is TGCGCCAGCAGTGATGGGACTAGCGGGAGGTATGAGCAGTTCTTC. The encoded protein is CASSDGTSGRYEQFF. The chain uses TRBV10-2 and TRBJ2-1, with TRBD2 matching 15 bases. The CDR3 has 15 residues. Germline V gives CDR1 WSHSY, CDR2 SAAADI. The J segment lost 8 bases and the V segment lost 3 bases, leaving 2 bases of the junction unmatched.